A single sample is the source of the 6 T cell receptor beta chains below, sequenced in a study of T cell changes during pregnancy in multiple sclerosis. Profiled with immunoSEQ multiplex PCR; TCRdb holds only in-frame clones, not every one. Counted here are 30,000 or so clones, around 89% occurring once; the ten biggest clones make up 11%. The material sequenced was CD8+ T cells from peripheral blood mononuclear cells, taken in the third trimester of pregnancy. The receptors here all came from a female donor with multiple sclerosis, enrolled in a pregnancy study.

The genes are TRBV11-3 and TRBJ2-5; no reliable D call. V was clipped by 5 bases and J by 3 bases, with 7 bases between them. Germline V gives CDR1 SGHNT, CDR2 YENEEA. This CDR3 spans 12 amino acids. This CDR3 is CASSLREETQYF. Here the CDR3 DNA reads TGTGCCAGCAGCCTCCGGGAAGAGACCCAGTACTTC.

This clone turned up a few times. The chain carries TRBV11-2 and TRBJ2-7; 8 bases are shared with TRBD2. The ends lost 3 bases at V and 2 bases at J; junction bases unmatched: 6. CDR3 size: 15 residues. From germline, CDR1 is SGHAT and CDR2 FQNNGV. CDR3 sequence: CASSFRREVAYEQYF. CDR3 bases: TGTGCCAGCAGCTTTCGGCGGGAGGTCGCCTACGAGCAGTACTTC.

This clone was observed a handful of times. The chain combines TRBV2 with TRBJ1-1, with a possible D match to TRBD1 (6 bases). Between the trimmed V and J ends, which lost 5 bases and 0 bases, there was a span of 13 bases. Germline V CDR1 and CDR2: SNHLY, FYNNEI. The CDR3 extends over 15 amino acids. Written as DNA, the CDR3 is TGTGCCAGCAGTATGGACAGCCCCATGAACACTGAAGCTTTCTTT. Translation: CASSMDSPMNTEAFF. Drawing the rest from reference TRBV2 and TRBJ1-1, the complete variable domain is EPEVTQTPSHQVTQMGQEVILRCVPISNHLYFYWYRQILGQKVEFLVSFYNNEISEKSEIFDDQFSVERPDGSNFTLKIRSTKLEDSAMYFCASSMDSPMNTEAFFGQGTRLTVV.

The chain recombines TRBV7-6 with TRBJ2-1, with 9 bases that match TRBD2. This CDR3 region has 15 residues. After removal of 2 bases from V and 3 bases from J, the junction contained 2 bases not matched to a gene. Germline V gene lookup returns CDR1 SGHVS and CDR2 FNYEAQ. CDR3 amino acids: CASSLSLAGYNEQFF. For the CDR3, the DNA is TGTGCCAGCAGCTTATCACTAGCGGGCTACAATGAGCAGTTCTTC. Full variable domain (rest looked up from reference TRBV7-6 and TRBJ2-1): GAGVSQSPRYKVTKRGQDVALRCDPISGHVSLYWYRQALGQGPEFLTYFNYEAQQDKSGLPNDRFSAERPEGSISTLTIQRTEQRDSAMYRCASSLSLAGYNEQFFGPGTRLTVL.

The rearrangement joins TRBV27 to TRBJ2-3; 11 bases line up with TRBD1. Germline loops: CDR1 MNHEY, CDR2 SMNVEV (reference sequence). The CDR3 runs to 16 residues. The junction had 2 bases not matched to a gene; V was cut back by 3 bases and J by 0 bases. CDR3 in DNA: TGTGCCAGCAGTTTTGGACAGGGGGCGAGCACAGATACGCAGTATTTT. It yields the protein CASSFGQGASTDTQYF.

This sequence joins TRBV6-6 and TRBJ2-1; 8 nucleotides line up with TRBD2. With V trimmed by 5 bases and J by 6 bases, 12 bases remained unmatched. The germline gives CDR1 MNHNY, CDR2 SVGAGI (reference sequence). The CDR3 is 16 residues long. This chain's CDR3 is CASSSSPGGKVNEQFF. CDR3 DNA: TGTGCCAGCAGTAGCTCACCGGGGGGGAAGGTCAATGAGCAGTTCTTC.